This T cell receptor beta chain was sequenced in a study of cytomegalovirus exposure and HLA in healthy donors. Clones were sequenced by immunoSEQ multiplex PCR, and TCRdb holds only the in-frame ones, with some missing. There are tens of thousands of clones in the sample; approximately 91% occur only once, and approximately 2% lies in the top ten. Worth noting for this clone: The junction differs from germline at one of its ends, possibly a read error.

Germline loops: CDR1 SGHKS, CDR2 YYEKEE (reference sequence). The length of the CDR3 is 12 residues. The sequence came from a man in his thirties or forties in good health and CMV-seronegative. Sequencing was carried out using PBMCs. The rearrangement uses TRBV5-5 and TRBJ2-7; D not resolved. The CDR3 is CASSLEGRLYIF. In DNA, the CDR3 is TGTGCCAGCAGCTTGGAAGGCAGACTCTACATCTTC.